This TCR beta chain was identified during a study of T cell changes during pregnancy in multiple sclerosis. The assay was immunoSEQ multiplex PCR, and TCRdb's table has in-frame clones only and misses some. The profile shows fewer than 55,000 clones, about 92% of them singletons. This CDR3 contains 16 residues. Germline V lookup: CDR1 MGHDK, CDR2 SYGVNS. Trimming cost V 5 bases and J 0 bases, with 14 bases left between them. Specimen: peripheral blood. This TCR derives from a female donor with multiple sclerosis, enrolled in a pregnancy study. This chain links TRBV25-1 with TRBJ2-1, with D possibly being TRBD2 (5 bases). The chain's CDR3 is CASSSVVGSSYNEQFF. CDR3 bases: TGTGCCAGCAGTAGCGTGGTTGGGAGCTCCTACAATGAGCAGTTCTTC.